These 14 T cell receptor beta chains were all obtained from the same sample, sequenced in a study of T cell repertoires in cytomegalovirus infection. For these TCRs, the target antigens are not known. TCRdb reprocessed the reads with MiXCR, giving one entry per CDR3 protein. The sample consists of hundreds of thousands of distinct CDR3 sequences, 33% of them appearing once. The sample here was cultured PBMCs, taken from culture after CMV antigen stimulation. Source of these receptors: a human donor in good health (CMV status not recorded). Some clones in this sample may be carry-over from other donors' samples.

V and J are TRBV15 and TRBJ2-7, with unresolved D. This CDR3 contains 13 residues. V dropped 1 base and J dropped 2 bases, with 6 bases sitting between them. Germline V gene data show CDR1 as LNHNV and CDR2 as YYDKDF (reference sequence). DNA for the CDR3: TGTGCCACCAGCAGAGGTAGGACCTACGAGCAGTACGTC. This gives the protein CATSRGRTYEQYV.

This clonotype has more than one count but fewer than ten. The chain recombines TRBV12-5 with TRBJ1-5, with D unresolved. In germline, CDR1 is LGHNT, CDR2 FRNRAP. V gave up 2 bases and J gave up 7 bases, with 9 bases separating them. This CDR3 is built from 13 residues. The chain's CDR3 is CASGLTLGQPQHF. The CDR3 nucleotides are TGTGCTAGTGGTTTGACATTGGGACAGCCCCAGCATTTT.

The chain is built from TRBV6-5 and TRBJ2-7; maybe TRBD2 (6 bases). The CDR3 is made up of 11 amino acids. Trimming cost V 6 bases and J 9 bases, with 12 bases left between them. Germline values: CDR1 MNHEY, CDR2 SVGAGI. The CDR3 spells CASSSGLRQYF. CDR3 DNA sequence: TGTGCCAGCAGCTCGGGACTTCGGCAGTACTTC.

A single count supports this clonotype. The chain recombines TRBV6-5 with TRBJ2-1; 7 bases align to TRBD2. CDR3 length equals 15 residues. The germline V gene has CDR1 MNHEY and CDR2 SVGAGI. J gave up 4 bases and V 2 bases, and 5 bases lay outside the gene matches. In DNA, the CDR3 is TGTGCCAGCAGTTACGGACTAGTCACTTACAATGAGCAGTTCTTC. Translation gives CASSYGLVTYNEQFF.

This clonotype has at least ten counts. V gene TRBV7-2 combines with J gene TRBJ1-6, with a possible D match to TRBD1 (5 bases). This CDR3 has 15 amino acids. Germline lookup yields CDR1 SGHTA and CDR2 FQGNSA. Trimming took off 5 bases at V and 7 bases at J, with 15 bases between the two ends. The CDR3 region is CASSPGTPGNSPLHF. DNA for the CDR3: TGTGCCAGCAGCCCAGGGACGCCCGGGAATTCACCCCTCCACTTT.

The V and J genes are TRBV7-6 and TRBJ2-5; maybe TRBD2 (6 bases). V lost 8 bases and J lost 5, with 15 bases in between. The CDR3 totals 13 residues. Germline values: CDR1 SGHVS, CDR2 FNYEAQ. CDR3 region: CASRAGGAETQYF. Here the CDR3 DNA reads TGTGCCAGCCGCGCCGGAGGGGCGGAGACCCAGTACTTC.

The V gene is TRBV25-1, the J gene TRBJ2-1; 11 bases are shared with TRBD2. Per germline, CDR1 MGHDK and CDR2 SYGVNS. The CDR3 totals 13 residues. Unmatched junction bases numbered 6, after V lost 2 bases and J lost 15 bases. The CDR3 region has the DNA TGTGCCAGCAGTGAAGCCAGGACTAGCGGGCTGTTCTTC. Translating gives CASSEARTSGLFF.

This clonotype was seen a handful of times. The chain recombines TRBV2 with TRBJ2-7; maybe TRBD2 (5 bases). Germline V gene sequence: CDR1 SNHLY, CDR2 FYNNEI. This CDR3 comprises 14 residues. The V gene lost 1 base and the J gene lost 5 bases, with 12 bases spanning the gap. The DNA for the CDR3 is TGTGCCAGCAGTGAAGACCTAGCCGACGACGAGCAGTACTTC. This sequence encodes CASSEDLADDEQYF.

This clonotype came up a few times. The chain employs TRBV5-6 and TRBJ1-2; D is undetermined. The germline V gene has CDR1 SGHDT and CDR2 YYEEEE. Trimming removed 0 bases at V and 4 bases at J, with 13 bases between. This CDR3 has 15 amino acids. CDR3 in amino acids: CASSLGVSPPYGYTF. The CDR3 DNA follows: TGTGCCAGCAGCTTGGGCGTCAGCCCCCCCTATGGCTACACCTTC.

This sequence joins TRBV7-2 and TRBJ1-1; D is unclear. Germline lookup yields CDR1 SGHTA and CDR2 FQGNSA. This CDR3 is 15 amino acids long. Trimming stripped 2 bases from V and 2 bases from J, with 12 bases between. The CDR3: CASSLKVRGNTEAFF. The CDR3 region has the DNA TGTGCCAGCAGCTTAAAGGTCCGAGGAAACACTGAAGCTTTCTTT.

The chain couples TRBV27 to TRBJ1-5; TRBD1 might be the D (5 bases). V dropped 7 bases and J dropped 2 bases, with 18 bases sitting between them. This CDR3 has 16 residues. Germline loops: CDR1 MNHEY, CDR2 SMNVEV (reference sequence). The DNA for the CDR3 is TGTGCCAGCACCTCCCGGGGGTCCGGGGGCAATCAGCCCCAGCATTTT. Translating gives CASTSRGSGGNQPQHF.

This clonotype was counted a single time. The chain employs TRBV9 and TRBJ2-1; 8 bases are a match to TRBD1. V lost 9 bases and J lost 4; bases outside the gene matches: 9. Germline lookup yields CDR1 SGDLS and CDR2 YYNGEE. This CDR3 comprises 14 residues. Written as DNA, the CDR3 is TGTGCCACCTATAAAGGGACAGGATACAATGAGCAGTTCTTC. This gives the protein CATYKGTGYNEQFF.

This clonotype appeared a few times. This rearrangement joins TRBV29-1 to TRBJ2-1; TRBD2 agrees at 7 bases. This CDR3 has 14 residues. Germline loops: CDR1 SQVTM, CDR2 ANQGSEA. V was clipped by 6 bases and J by 2 bases; unmatched bases: 7. The CDR3 loop reads CSVSGEGPYNEQFF. The CDR3 region has the DNA TGCAGCGTCTCGGGGGAGGGCCCCTACAATGAGCAGTTCTTC.

The chain combines TRBV6-5 with TRBJ2-6; 10 nucleotides line up with TRBD1. After removal of 4 bases from V and 0 bases from J, the junction contained 6 bases not matched to a gene. This CDR3 is built from 18 residues. Germline V gene sequence: CDR1 MNHEY, CDR2 SVGAGI. The CDR3 spells CASSLLGTGVSGANVLTF. Written as DNA, the CDR3 is TGTGCCAGCAGTTTGCTCGGGACAGGGGTCTCTGGGGCCAACGTCCTGACTTTC.